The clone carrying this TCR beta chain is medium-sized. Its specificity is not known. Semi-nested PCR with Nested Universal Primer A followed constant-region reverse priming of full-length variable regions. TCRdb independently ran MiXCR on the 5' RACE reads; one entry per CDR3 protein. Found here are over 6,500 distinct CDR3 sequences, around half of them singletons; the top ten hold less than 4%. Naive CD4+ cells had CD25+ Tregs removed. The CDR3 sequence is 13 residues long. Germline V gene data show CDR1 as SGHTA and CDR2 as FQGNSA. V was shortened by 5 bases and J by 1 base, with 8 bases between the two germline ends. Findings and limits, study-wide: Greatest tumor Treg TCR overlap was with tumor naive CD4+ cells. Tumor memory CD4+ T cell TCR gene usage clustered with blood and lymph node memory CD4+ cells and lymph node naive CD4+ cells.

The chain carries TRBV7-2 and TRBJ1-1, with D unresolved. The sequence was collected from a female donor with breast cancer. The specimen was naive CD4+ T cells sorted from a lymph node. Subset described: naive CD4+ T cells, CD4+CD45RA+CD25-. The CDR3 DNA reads TGTGCCAGCAGCCGCGACGAGAACACTGAAGCTTTCTTT. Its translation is CASSRDENTEAFF.